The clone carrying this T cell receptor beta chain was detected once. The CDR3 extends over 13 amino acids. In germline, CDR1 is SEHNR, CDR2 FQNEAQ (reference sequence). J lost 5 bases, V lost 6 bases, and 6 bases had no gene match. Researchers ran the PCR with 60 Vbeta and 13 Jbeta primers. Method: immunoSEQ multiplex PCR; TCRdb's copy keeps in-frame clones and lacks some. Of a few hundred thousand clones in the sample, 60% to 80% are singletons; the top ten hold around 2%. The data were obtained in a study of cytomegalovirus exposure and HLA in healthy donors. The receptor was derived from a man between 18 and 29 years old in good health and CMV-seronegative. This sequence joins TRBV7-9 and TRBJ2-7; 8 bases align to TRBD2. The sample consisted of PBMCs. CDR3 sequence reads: CASRPAGAHEQYF. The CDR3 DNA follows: TGTGCCAGCAGACCAGCGGGAGCGCACGAGCAGTACTTC.